Listed here are 20 T cell receptor beta chains from one sample, sequenced in a study of T cell changes during pregnancy in multiple sclerosis. TCRdb's table, derived via immunoSEQ multiplex PCR, lists solely in-frame clones and lacks some. The data hold over 65,000 clones, with more than 85% observed a single time. The material sequenced was peripheral blood, taken in the first trimester of pregnancy. These receptors were taken from a female donor in good health, enrolled as a control in a pregnancy study.

The chain combines TRBV30 with TRBJ1-2, with no clear D. CDR1 is GTSNPN and CDR2 is SVGIG in the germline V gene (reference sequence). This CDR3 region has 12 residues. V was shortened by 4 bases and J by 7 bases, with 13 bases between the two germline ends. In nucleotides, the CDR3 is TGTGCCTGGACTAGGTTCTCCCCTGGCTACACCTTC. It codes for CAWTRFSPGYTF.

This chain links TRBV5-1 with TRBJ2-6; weak D call: TRBD1 (6 bases). V was cut by 4 bases and J by 1 base, with 9 bases left in between. From germline, CDR1 is SGHRS and CDR2 YFSETQ. There are 15 residues in the CDR3. The CDR3 region has the DNA TGCGCCAGCAGCAATACAGGGTCTGGGGCCAACGTCCTGACTTTC. This translates into CASSNTGSGANVLTF.

The rearrangement links TRBV5-4 to TRBJ2-2; the match to TRBD1 covers 7 bases. The trim removed 4 bases at V and 6 bases at J, leaving 6 bases unmatched. Germline lookup yields CDR1 SGHNT and CDR2 YYREEE (reference sequence). CDR3 size: 14 residues. In DNA, the CDR3 is TGTGCCAGCAGCAACGGACAGGTTCCCGGGGAGCTGTTTTTT. Translation gives CASSNGQVPGELFF.

This clone was observed a few times. This chain connects TRBV5-4 to TRBJ1-2, with TRBD1 matching 12 bases. CDR3 length equals 16 residues. V gave up 4 bases and J gave up 4 bases; unmatched junction bases: 8. From germline, CDR1 is SGHNT and CDR2 YYREEE (reference sequence). The CDR3 DNA sequence: TGTGCCAGCAGCCAGGGGACAGGGGGCTACGTCTATGGCTACACCTTC. It yields the protein CASSQGTGGYVYGYTF. Looking up the rest from reference TRBV5-4 and TRBJ1-2 gives the full variable domain: ETGVTQSPTHLIKTRGQQVTLRCSSQSGHNTVSWYQQALGQGPQFIFQYYREEENGRGNFPPRFSGLQFPNYSSELNVNALELDDSALYLCASSQGTGGYVYGYTFGSGTRLTVV.

V usage is TRBV6-1 and J usage is TRBJ1-4, with 9 bases matching TRBD1. CDR3 size: 18 residues. Germline V lookup: CDR1 MNHNS, CDR2 SASEGT. The V segment lost 4 bases and the J segment 0 bases; nucleotides outside the gene matches: 9. The CDR3 here is CASSVEGQGFTTNEKLFF. The CDR3 DNA sequence: TGTGCCAGCAGTGTAGAAGGACAGGGGTTTACAACTAATGAAAAACTGTTTTTT.

The CDR3, as DNA: TGTGCCAGCAGCTTGACACCAACTAATGAAAAACTGTTTTTT. Translation gives CASSLTPTNEKLFF. The chain combines TRBV5-4 with TRBJ1-4, with D unclear. Deletions cut 1 base from V and 0 bases from J, with 4 bases between. Germline CDR1 and CDR2: SGHNT and YYREEE (reference sequence). The CDR3 consists of 14 residues.

The V call is TRBV6-5, the J call TRBJ1-1, with a tentative D call TRBD1 (6 bases). V gave up 2 bases and J gave up 0 bases, with 10 bases separating them. The length of the CDR3 is 15 residues. The germline CDR1 and CDR2 sequences are MNHEY and SVGAGI. CDR3 sequence (DNA): TGTGCCAGCAGTTACGGGGGGGCTGTGAACACTGAAGCTTTCTTT. Its translation is CASSYGGAVNTEAFF.

The chain combines TRBV28 with TRBJ1-2, with D tentatively TRBD1 (6 bases). V was cut by 4 bases and J by 7 bases, with 10 bases left in between. In germline, CDR1 is MDHEN, CDR2 SYDVKM. CDR3 length: 12 residues. The chain's CDR3 is CASSSRTVGYTF. CDR3 sequence (DNA): TGTGCCAGCAGTTCTAGGACAGTTGGCTACACCTTC.

This clone was detected only a few times. This sequence joins TRBV5-4 and TRBJ1-5, with TRBD1 identical over 7 bases. The CDR3 sequence is 12 residues long. From germline, CDR1 is SGHNT and CDR2 YYREEE (reference sequence). CDR3 sequence (DNA): TGTGCATGGGGACAGATCAATCAGCCCCAGCATTTT. Translating gives CAWGQINQPQHF. The full variable domain, its missing parts supplied by reference TRBV5-4 and TRBJ1-5, is ETGVTQSPTHLIKTRGQQVTLRCSSQSGHNTVSWYQQALGQGPQFIFQYYREEENGRGNFPPRFSGLQFPNYSSELNVNALELDDSALYLCAWGQINQPQHFGDGTRLSIL.

The rearrangement links TRBV20-1 to TRBJ1-3; no reliable D call. Germline V gene lookup returns CDR1 DFQATT and CDR2 SNEGSKA (reference sequence). This CDR3 is built from 11 residues. The germline V and J ends were trimmed by 6 bases and 4 bases, with 7 bases remaining between them. CDR3 residues: CSARSGNTIYF. The CDR3 region has the DNA TGCAGTGCCAGAAGCGGAAACACCATATATTTT.

The chain carries TRBV7-2 and TRBJ1-1, with D tentatively TRBD1 (6 bases). There are 16 residues in the CDR3. Trimming took off 2 bases at V and 0 bases at J, with 13 bases between the two ends. Germline CDR1 SGHTA, CDR2 FQGNSA. This CDR3 is CASSLTPDSLNTEAFF. The CDR3 DNA is TGTGCCAGCAGCTTAACCCCGGACAGTTTGAACACTGAAGCTTTCTTT.

As to this clone: The sample carries other DNA sequences with the same CDR3. The chain couples TRBV11-2 to TRBJ1-1, with D unresolved. CDR3 length: 13 residues. The V gene's germline CDR1 is SGHAT and CDR2 FQNNGV. V lost 1 base, J lost 1 base, and 4 bases lay in between. The CDR3 is CASSLVRNTEAFF. DNA for the CDR3: TGTGCCAGCAGCTTAGTCAGGAACACTGAAGCTTTCTTT.

This rearrangement joins TRBV15 to TRBJ2-3; weak D call: TRBD1 (6 bases). Trimming stripped 4 bases from V and 1 base from J, with 6 bases between. This CDR3 has 13 residues. Germline assignment: CDR1 LNHNV and CDR2 YYDKDF (reference sequence). CDR3 amino acids: CATSKGGTDTQYF. The CDR3 DNA is TGTGCCACCAGCAAGGGGGGCACAGATACGCAGTATTTT.

This chain links TRBV2 with TRBJ1-2; no reliable D call. CDR1 is SNHLY, CDR2 FYNNEI, per germline. V was cut by 7 bases and J by 3 bases, with 6 bases left in between. CDR3 length: 11 amino acids. As DNA, the CDR3 is TGTGCCAGCACTTACTACTATGGCTACACCTTC. It is translated as CASTYYYGYTF.

The V gene is TRBV7-8, the J gene TRBJ1-1, with D possibly TRBD1 on 5 matching bases. The CDR3 has 14 amino acids. The germline CDR1 and CDR2 sequences are SGHVS and FQNEAQ. V was trimmed by 3 bases and J by 4 bases, leaving 12 bases between them. The CDR3, as DNA: TGTGCCAGCAGCTTTGCGGGACCGGGCACTGAAGCTTTCTTT. It translates to CASSFAGPGTEAFF.

The rearrangement joins TRBV14 to TRBJ2-1, with D perhaps TRBD2 (5 bases). Germline CDR1 SGHDN, CDR2 FVKESK. This CDR3 has 15 residues. V gave up 5 bases and J gave up 0 bases, with 11 bases separating them. The DNA of the CDR3 is TGTGCCAGCAGCTTGGGCGGGTTCTCCTACAATGAGCAGTTCTTC. Encoded protein: CASSLGGFSYNEQFF. The whole variable domain, remainder taken from reference TRBV14 and TRBJ2-1, is EAGVTQFPSHSVIEKGQTVTLRCDPISGHDNLYWYRRVMGKEIKFLLHFVKESKQDESGMPNNRFLAERTGGTYSTLKVQPAELEDSGVYFCASSLGGFSYNEQFFGPGTRLTVL.

The V call is TRBV5-1, the J call TRBJ1-1; 8 bases agree with TRBD1. V dropped 4 bases and J dropped 8; count of bases not matched to a gene: 4. From germline, CDR1 is SGHRS and CDR2 YFSETQ. This CDR3 has 12 amino acids. CDR3 residues: CASSLTGEEAFF. CDR3 DNA: TGCGCCAGCAGCCTGACAGGGGAGGAAGCTTTCTTT.

This clone was picked up one time. This chain connects TRBV16 to TRBJ1-4; D perhaps matches TRBD1 (5 bases). V lost 4 bases and J lost 5, with 14 bases in between. The CDR3 is 15 amino acids. Germline CDR1 and CDR2: KGHSY and FQNENV. The CDR3 spells CASSPIGARNEKLFF. The CDR3 bases are TGTGCCAGCAGCCCGATTGGGGCCCGCAATGAAAAACTGTTTTTT.

This chain uses TRBV15 with TRBJ2-1; 11 nucleotides line up with TRBD2. The junction had 9 bases not matched to a gene; V was cut back by 5 bases and J by 6 bases. This CDR3 has 16 amino acids. Germline lookup yields CDR1 LNHNV and CDR2 YYDKDF (reference sequence). The CDR3 nucleotides read TGTGCCACCAGCGTTCACAGTAGCGGGGGGGCCAATGAGCAGTTCTTC. This sequence encodes CATSVHSSGGANEQFF. The entire variable domain, with the rest obtained from reference TRBV15 and TRBJ2-1, is as follows: DAMVIQNPRYQVTQFGKPVTLSCSQTLNHNVMYWYQQKSSQAPKLLFHYYDKDFNNEADTPDNFQSRRPNTSFCFLDIRSPGLGDTAMYLCATSVHSSGGANEQFFGPGTRLTVL.

The V call is TRBV27, the J call TRBJ2-6, with a weak D call TRBD2 (8 bases). The ends were cut back, 4 bases at V and 0 bases at J, with 16 bases in the middle. Germline V gene lookup returns CDR1 MNHEY and CDR2 SMNVEV (reference sequence). The CDR3 has 18 residues. The CDR3 bases are TGTGCCAGCAGTTCCGGGGGGGACAGTTTCTCTGGGGCCAACGTCCTGACTTTC. Encoded protein: CASSSGGDSFSGANVLTF.